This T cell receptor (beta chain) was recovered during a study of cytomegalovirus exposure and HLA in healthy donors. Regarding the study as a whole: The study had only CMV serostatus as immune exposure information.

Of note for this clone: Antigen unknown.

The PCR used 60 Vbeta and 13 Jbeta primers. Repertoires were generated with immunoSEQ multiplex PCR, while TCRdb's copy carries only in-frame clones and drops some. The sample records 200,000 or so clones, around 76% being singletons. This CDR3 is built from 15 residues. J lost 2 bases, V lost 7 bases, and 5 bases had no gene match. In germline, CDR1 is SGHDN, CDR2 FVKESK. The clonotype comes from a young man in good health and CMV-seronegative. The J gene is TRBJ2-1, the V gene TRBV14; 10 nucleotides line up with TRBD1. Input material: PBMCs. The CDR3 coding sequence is TGTGCCAGCAAACCCGGGACAGGGGCCTACAATGAGCAGTTCTTC. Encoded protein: CASKPGTGAYNEQFF.